The T cell receptor beta chain described here comes from a study of regulatory T cells in long-lasting Graves disease. Trimming cost V 2 bases and J 1 base, with 14 bases left between them. Germline CDR1 and CDR2: SGHTA and FQGNSA. There are 17 residues in the CDR3. Investigators prepared the TCR beta libraries by applying iRepertoire HTBI primers and Arm-PCR of CDR3 regions. One entry per CDR3 protein results from TCRdb running MiXCR on the multiplex PCR reads. Among 250,000 or so distinct CDR3 sequences, approximately 18% were seen once, and the ten largest hold 11% to 15%. The sample's time point: newly diagnosed GD, antithyroid drugs for less than 3 months. From RNA extracted from PBMCs, the TCR library was made. The authors diagnosed Graves' disease using American Thyroid Association guidelines. This clonotype came up many times. This same sample was also taken into another study, of T cells in Graves' hyperthyroidism and ophthalmopathy. Per that paper: Researchers found most expanded thyroid clonotypes above 0.001 in blood as well. The model made its ophthalmopathy prediction, and onset followed a median about 6 months later.

The material sequenced was peripheral blood mononuclear cells (PBMCs), taken at new diagnosis, from a patient treated with antithyroid drugs. The sequence came from a woman aged 25 to 39 with Graves disease. V and J are TRBV7-2 and TRBJ2-2, with D possibly being TRBD2 (6 bases). The CDR3 sequence: CASSLMRGGGNTGELFF. In DNA, the CDR3 is TGTGCCAGCAGCTTAATGCGGGGAGGAGGGAACACCGGGGAGCTGTTTTTT.